These 24 T cell receptor beta chains came from one sample sequenced in a study of prognosis after radiotherapy for stage I lung cancer. Genomic DNA was the source, and TCR beta CDR3 was amplified from it by two-round multiplex PCR. Amplification in first-round PCR relied on primers specific to each TRBV and TRBJ gene. MiXCR, applied by TCRdb to the multiplex PCR reads, yields one record per CDR3 protein. The sample contains about 15,000 distinct CDR3 sequences, 50% to 65% of which appear only once. The sample consisted of PBMCs, taken before or after stereotactic body radiation therapy (not recorded which). The receptors come from a donor of 50 years or more with non-small cell lung cancer.

This clonotype is medium-sized (0.01 to 0.1%) within its sample. The chain links TRBV11-2 to TRBJ2-1; D possibly corresponds to TRBD2 (5 bases). Per the germline V gene, CDR1 is SGHAT and CDR2 is FQNNGV. This CDR3 region has 14 residues. Trimming stripped 2 bases from V and 3 bases from J, with 8 bases between. In DNA, the CDR3 is TGTGCCAGCAGCTTATCCACTAGCTACAATGAGCAGTTCTTC. Its protein is CASSLSTSYNEQFF. The complete variable domain, with remaining parts taken from reference TRBV11-2 and TRBJ2-1, reads EAGVAQSPRYKIIEKRQSVAFWCNPISGHATLYWYQQILGQGPKLLIQFQNNGVVDDSQLPKDRFSAERLKGVDSTLKIQPAKLEDSAVYLCASSLSTSYNEQFFGPGTRLTVL.

This clonotype was seen just once. The J gene is TRBJ2-2, the V gene TRBV28; TRBD2 matches 7 bases. The V segment lost 9 bases and the J segment 4 bases; nucleotides outside the gene matches: 11. In germline, CDR1 is MDHEN, CDR2 SYDVKM. This CDR3 is 15 amino acids long. CDR3 nucleotide sequence: TGTGCCAGTAGCCCCGGCGGGAGTGCCACCGGGGAGCTGTTTTTT. It encodes CASSPGGSATGELFF.

CDR3 amino acids: CSAPLAGAYTREQFF. CDR3 DNA: TGCAGTGCTCCCTTAGCGGGAGCCTATACAAGGGAGCAGTTCTTC. The chain uses TRBV20-1 and TRBJ2-1, with 9 bases aligning to TRBD2. Germline CDR1 DFQATT, CDR2 SNEGSKA (reference sequence). The V gene end was trimmed by 5 bases and the J gene end by 10 bases; junction bases not matched to a gene: 15. CDR3 size: 15 residues.

Judged by abundance, this clonotype is hyperexpanded (1% or more). V and J are TRBV11-2 and TRBJ2-2; 7 bases are shared with TRBD2. J was trimmed by 5 bases and V by 3 bases; bases with no gene match: 9. This CDR3 contains 16 residues. Germline CDR1 reads SGHAT; CDR2 reads FQNNGV. The CDR3 sequence: CASSFSTWGGTGELFF. The CDR3 coding sequence is TGTGCCAGCAGCTTCAGTACCTGGGGAGGGACCGGGGAGCTGTTTTTT.

On this clonotype itself: Given a far larger clone just one base away, this is likely a sequencing read error. The DNA for the CDR3 is TGTGCCAGCAGGCCAACGGGACAGACCTACTACGAGCAGTACTTC. It is translated as CASRPTGQTYYEQYF. This chain connects TRBV6-8 to TRBJ2-7, with 7 bases fitting TRBD1. This CDR3 has 15 residues. V shed 6 bases, J shed 3 bases, and the junction held 11 bases outside the gene matches. Germline lookup yields CDR1 MNHGY and CDR2 SAAAGT.

The chain couples TRBV6-2 or TRBV6-3 to TRBJ2-1; 10 bases are a match to TRBD2. The germline V gene encodes CDR1 MNHEY and CDR2 SVGEGT. V shed 2 bases, J shed 8 bases, and the junction held 6 bases outside the gene matches. The CDR3 sequence is 15 residues long. Here the CDR3 reads CASSYGAGGPDEQFF. The DNA of the CDR3 is TGTGCCAGCAGTTACGGAGCGGGAGGGCCAGATGAGCAGTTCTTC.

By sample fraction, this clonotype is medium-sized. The chain employs TRBV20-1 and TRBJ1-5, with TRBD1 as a possible D gene (5 bases). The CDR3 is 13 residues long. Germline-derived CDR1 and CDR2 are DFQATT and SNEGSKA (reference sequence). V was cut by 3 bases and J by 8 bases, with 14 bases left in between. The CDR3 protein is CSAREGLVKPQHF. As DNA, the CDR3 is TGCAGTGCTAGGGAGGGGTTGGTTAAGCCCCAGCATTTT.

V and J are TRBV24-1 and TRBJ2-1, with unresolved D. V shed 0 bases and J shed 2 bases, with 7 bases lying between them. The length of the CDR3 is 15 residues. Germline V gene lookup returns CDR1 KGHDR and CDR2 SFDVKD. The CDR3 DNA reads TGTGCCACCAGTGATTTGAACCTACCCTACAATGAGCAGTTCTTC. Protein: CATSDLNLPYNEQFF.

This clonotype occurred once. The chain joins TRBV6-1 to TRBJ1-2; D gene unclear. Germline V gene data show CDR1 as MNHNS and CDR2 as SASEGT. V lost 0 bases and J 1 base, leaving 0 bases between the germline ends. This CDR3 is 12 amino acids long. The CDR3 region is CASSEANYGYTF. As DNA, the CDR3 is TGTGCCAGCAGTGAAGCTAACTATGGCTACACCTTC.

This clonotype was recorded at least ten times. This chain uses TRBV10-3 with TRBJ1-6; the D is unclear. The CDR3 has 14 residues. The V end was cut by 2 bases, the J end by 10 bases, with 12 bases between. Germline V gene data show CDR1 as ENHRY and CDR2 as SYGVKD. The CDR3 is CAISEDIGSSPLHF. The CDR3 DNA sequence: TGTGCCATCAGTGAGGATATTGGTAGCTCACCCCTCCACTTT.

This clonotype rates as medium-sized. The chain links TRBV6-1 to TRBJ1-5; no firm D call. Trimming took 4 bases from V and 4 from J, leaving 8 bases between them. The CDR3 runs to 13 residues. Germline V gives CDR1 MNHNS, CDR2 SASEGT. In nucleotides, the CDR3 is TGTGCCAGCAGTGTCTCAGAGAATCAGCCCCAGCATTTT. This codes for CASSVSENQPQHF.

This clonotype was seen at least ten times. CDR3 region: CASSVSGAETQYF. The CDR3 coding sequence is TGTGCCAGCAGCGTTAGCGGGGCGGAGACCCAGTACTTC. V is TRBV9 and J is TRBJ2-5; TRBD2 matches 8 bases. V was pared by 2 bases and J by 5 bases, with 2 bases of the junction left unmatched. Looked up from germline, CDR1 is SGDLS and CDR2 is YYNGEE. The CDR3 totals 13 residues.

CDR3 DNA sequence: TGTGCCAGTAGTTTCACAGGGGGCGCTGGCTACGAGCAGTACTTC. It is translated as CASSFTGGAGYEQYF. This rearrangement joins TRBV19 to TRBJ2-7; 9 nucleotides agree with TRBD1. CDR1 and CDR2 from the germline V gene are LNHDA and SQIVND (reference sequence). The CDR3 runs to 15 residues. The V gene end was trimmed by 5 bases and the J gene end by 3 bases; junction bases not matched to a gene: 8.

This clonotype is classed as medium-sized. The V gene is TRBV12-5, the J gene TRBJ2-7, with 11 bases that match TRBD1. Germline trimming cut 6 bases from V and 4 bases from J; bases unmatched to any gene: 5. The germline CDR1 and CDR2 sequences are LGHNT and FRNRAP. The CDR3 is 14 amino acids. CDR3 loop: CASGRTGGWYEQYF. The CDR3 DNA reads TGTGCTAGTGGCCGGACAGGGGGCTGGTACGAGCAGTACTTC. Combining the CDR3 with reference TRBV12-5 and TRBJ2-7 gives the whole variable domain DARVTQTPRHKVTEMGQEVTMRCQPILGHNTVFWYRQTMMQGLELLAYFRNRAPLDDSGMPKDRFSAEMPDATLATLKIQPSEPRDSAVYFCASGRTGGWYEQYFGPGTRLTVT.

This CDR3 is CASSRALTNTGELFF. The CDR3 DNA is TGTGCCAGCAGCAGAGCCCTCACGAACACCGGGGAGCTGTTTTTT. The chain joins TRBV11-2 to TRBJ2-2, with D uncertain. The CDR3 is made up of 15 amino acids. In germline, CDR1 is SGHAT, CDR2 FQNNGV. Trimming took off 5 bases at V and 0 bases at J, with 10 bases between the two ends.

This clonotype was counted between two and nine times. This clone may be a read error of a much larger clone one base away. The chain couples TRBV29-1 to TRBJ1-1; a weak D match, TRBD1 (6 bases). Germline values: CDR1 SQVTM, CDR2 ANQGSEA. The CDR3 length is 13 residues. The V and J ends lost 4 bases and 1 base respectively, with 10 bases between them. CDR3 sequence reads: CSVGGAGNTEAFF. Written as DNA, the CDR3 is TGCAGCGTTGGGGGGGCAGGGAACACTGAAGCTTTCTTT.

The rearrangement links TRBV19 to TRBJ2-2; D is uncertain. The V gene lost 2 bases and the J gene lost 5 bases, with 12 bases spanning the gap. Germline CDR1 is LNHDA and CDR2 is SQIVND (reference sequence). The length of the CDR3 is 15 residues. This CDR3 reads CASSISLALTGELFF. The CDR3 nucleotides are TGTGCCAGTAGTATAAGTCTGGCGCTTACCGGGGAGCTGTTTTTT.

Concerning this clonotype itself: Germline is not matched at one junction end, which may reflect a read error. This sequence joins TRBV20-1 and TRBJ2-6; D gene uncertain. From germline, CDR1 is DFQATT and CDR2 SNEGSKA (reference sequence). This CDR3 contains 13 residues. The CDR3 DNA is TGCAGTGCTAGAGGTACTGGGTCCAACTTCCTGACTTTC. Translating it yields CSARGTGSNFLTF.

This clonotype has ten or more counts. One end of the junction is discordant with germline, which a read error may explain. This chain links TRBV4-2 with TRBJ1-2; 8 bases match TRBD1. Germline CDR1 LGHNA, CDR2 YNFKEQ. The CDR3 runs 17 residues. The CDR3 DNA follows: TGTGCTAGCAGTCGCTTATATACCCAGGGGGCCCTCAGGGGCTACACCTTC. Translation: CASSRLYTQGALRGYTF.

Within the sample, this clonotype is medium-sized (0.01 to 0.1%). V usage is TRBV28 and J usage is TRBJ2-7, with 9 bases identical to TRBD1. With 5 bases clipped from V and 3 bases from J, the junction kept 2 bases outside the gene matches. This CDR3 spans 13 amino acids. Germline CDR1 reads MDHEN; CDR2 reads SYDVKM. The CDR3: CASSGGQGYEQYF. The CDR3 DNA reads as TGTGCCAGCAGTGGGGGACAGGGCTACGAGCAGTACTTC.

As for this clonotype: The likely explanation is a read error, given a far larger clone one base away. The V and J genes are TRBV6-4 and TRBJ1-1; TRBD1 matches at 12 bases. From germline, CDR1 is MRHNA and CDR2 SNTAGT. This CDR3 contains 13 residues. Losses at the gene ends were 11 bases for V and 7 bases for J; bases not matched to a gene: 8. CDR3 sequence (DNA): TGTGCCTCCGGGGACAGGGGGCTCCTTGAAGCTTTCTTT. Translated: CASGDRGLLEAFF.

As concerns this clonotype: A far larger clone differs by one base, so this is likely a read error. This chain uses TRBV20-1 with TRBJ2-4; 9 bases fit TRBD2. The CDR3 is made up of 15 amino acids. Germline CDR1 reads DFQATT; CDR2 reads SNEGSKA (reference sequence). The CDR3, as DNA: TGCAGTGCTAGGCCAGTAGCGGGAGCGGGTAATGAGCATTTCTTC. This sequence encodes CSARPVAGAGNEHFF.

The rearrangement joins TRBV24-1 to TRBJ2-3; the D is unclear. The CDR3 is 13 residues long. The germline gives CDR1 KGHDR, CDR2 SFDVKD. The V end was cut by 8 bases, the J end by 3 bases, with 11 bases between. Here the CDR3 reads CATIPPRTDTQYF. The CDR3 bases are TGTGCCACCATCCCACCTAGAACAGATACGCAGTATTTT.

The V and J genes are TRBV5-1 and TRBJ2-1, with 9 bases lining up with TRBD2. Trimming cost V 2 bases and J 5 bases; bases outside gene matches: 11. The V gene's germline CDR1 is SGHRS and CDR2 YFSETQ. The CDR3 totals 17 residues. The CDR3 spells CASSLGLLRGRDNEQFF. The CDR3 DNA reads as TGCGCCAGCAGCTTAGGCCTCTTGCGCGGGAGGGACAATGAGCAGTTCTTC. Full variable domain (missing parts from reference TRBV5-1 and TRBJ2-1): KAGVTQTPRYLIKTRGQQVTLSCSPISGHRSVSWYQQTPGQGLQFLFEYFSETQRNKGNFPGRFSGRQFSNSRSEMNVSTLELGDSALYLCASSLGLLRGRDNEQFFGPGTRLTVL.